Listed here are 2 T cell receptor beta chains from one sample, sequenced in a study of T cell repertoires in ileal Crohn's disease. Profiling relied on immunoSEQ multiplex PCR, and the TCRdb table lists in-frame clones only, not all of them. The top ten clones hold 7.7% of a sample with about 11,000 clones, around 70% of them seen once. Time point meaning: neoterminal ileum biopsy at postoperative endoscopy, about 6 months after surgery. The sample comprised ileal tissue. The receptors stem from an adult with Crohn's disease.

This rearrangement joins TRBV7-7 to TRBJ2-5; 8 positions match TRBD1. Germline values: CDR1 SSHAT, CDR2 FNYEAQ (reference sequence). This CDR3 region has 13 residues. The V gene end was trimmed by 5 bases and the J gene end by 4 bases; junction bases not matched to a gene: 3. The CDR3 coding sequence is TGTGCCAGCAGCCGGACAGGGTTAGAGACCCAGTACTTC. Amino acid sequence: CASSRTGLETQYF. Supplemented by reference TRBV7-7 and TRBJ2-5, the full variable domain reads GAGVSQSPRYKVTKRGQDVTLRCDPISSHATLYWYQQALGQGPEFLTYFNYEAQPDKSGLPSDRFSAERPEGSISTLTIQRTEQRDSAMYRCASSRTGLETQYFGPGTRLLVL.

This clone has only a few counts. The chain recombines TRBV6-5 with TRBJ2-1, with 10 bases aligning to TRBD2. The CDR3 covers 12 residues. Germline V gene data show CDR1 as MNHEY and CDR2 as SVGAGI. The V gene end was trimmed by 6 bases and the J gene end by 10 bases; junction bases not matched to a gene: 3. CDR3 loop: CASSPGLAEQFF. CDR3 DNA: TGTGCCAGCAGCCCGGGACTAGCGGAGCAGTTCTTC.